The rows below give T cell receptor beta chains drawn from one sample of a study of CD8+ T cells in alopecia areata. Libraries were prepared by immunoSEQ multiplex PCR; TCRdb keeps only in-frame clonotypes and omits some of them. The sample has about 120,000 clones; roughly 68% are singletons. Sequenced material: CD4+ T cells sorted from blood. The origin of the receptors is a human donor in good health. The CDR3 runs from the conserved cysteine through the conserved F or W. D genes are given only for firm matches. Size values are once, few and many counts, or a class for expanded clones, and some rows have none.

j_call clone_size v_call d_call cdr3_aa cdr3_nt
TRBJ1-5 few TRBV5-5 TRBD1 CASSPTGTGSNQPQHF TGTGCCAGCAGCCCCACGGGGACAGGGAGCAATCAGCCCCAGCATTTT
TRBJ2-5 . TRBV30 . CAWRGSQETQYF TGTGCCTGGAGGGGGAGTCAAGAGACCCAGTACTTC
TRBJ2-5 . TRBV29-1 . CSVETQETQYF TGCAGCGTTGAAACGCAAGAGACCCAGTACTTC
TRBJ1-1 . TRBV29-1 TRBD1 CSVIFWTGLNTEAFF TGCAGCGTTATATTCTGGACAGGGCTGAACACTGAAGCTTTCTTT
TRBJ1-2 . TRBV5-6 . CASSAYRFGYTF TGTGCCAGCAGCGCCTACAGATTTGGCTACACCTTC
TRBJ2-1 . TRBV4-2 TRBD2 CASSQAYGTSGDNEQFF TGTGCCAGCAGCCAGGCTTACGGGACTAGCGGGGACAATGAGCAGTTCTTC
TRBJ2-7 . TRBV30 . CAWARGELREQYF TGTGCCTGGGCCCGCGGAGAACTACGGGAGCAGTACTTC
TRBJ1-1 . TRBV14 . CASSQERYTEAFF TGTGCCAGCAGCCAAGAACGGTACACTGAAGCTTTCTTT
TRBJ1-6 . TRBV6-5 . CASSSTGDLYNSPLHF TGTGCCAGCAGTTCGACAGGTGATCTTTATAATTCACCCCTCCACTTT
TRBJ1-1 . TRBV29-1 . CSVGTLNTEAFF TGCAGCGTTGGGACGTTGAACACTGAAGCTTTCTTT
TRBJ2-3 . TRBV29-1 . CSVGALGVQPTDTQYF TGCAGCGTTGGAGCCCTGGGGGTGCAGCCCACAGATACGCAGTATTTT
TRBJ1-4 . TRBV9 . CASSVGAGAGEKLFF TGTGCCAGCAGCGTAGGGGCAGGGGCCGGTGAAAAACTGTTTTTT
TRBJ2-2 . TRBV5-1 . CASHRNTGELFF TGCGCCAGCCACAGGAACACCGGGGAGCTGTTTTTT
TRBJ1-5 many TRBV29-1 . CSVASFSNQPQHF TGCAGCGTTGCCAGTTTTAGCAATCAGCCCCAGCATTTT
TRBJ2-1 . TRBV4-1 TRBD1 CASSQDSYTGDEQFF TGCGCCAGCAGCCAAGATAGTTACACAGGGGATGAGCAGTTCTTC
TRBJ2-5 . TRBV6-5 . CASSANLETQYF TGTGCCAGCAGTGCCAATTTAGAGACCCAGTACTTC
TRBJ1-5 . TRBV7-9 TRBD1 CASSPRDRGHNQPQHF TGTGCCAGCAGCCCACGGGACAGGGGGCACAATCAGCCCCAGCATTTT
TRBJ1-5 few TRBV27 . CASRLPEGGPQHF TGTGCCAGCAGGTTACCGGAAGGCGGGCCCCAGCATTTT
TRBJ1-5 . TRBV28 . CASSPGTVSNQPQHF TGTGCCAGCAGTCCCGGGACGGTTAGCAATCAGCCCCAGCATTTT
TRBJ2-7 . TRBV2 . CASSVGAGEQYF TGTGCCAGCAGTGTTGGGGCGGGCGAGCAGTACTTC
TRBJ1-2 . TRBV30 . CAWDPLGGEGYGYTF TGTGCCTGGGACCCCTTAGGGGGTGAGGGCTATGGCTACACCTTC
TRBJ2-1 few TRBV29-1 . CSVGGPEQFF TGCAGCGTTGGAGGTCCTGAGCAGTTCTTC
TRBJ2-7 . TRBV11-2 . CASSGRGQGGNEQYF TGTGCCAGCAGCGGCCGCGGACAGGGAGGGAACGAGCAGTACTTC
TRBJ1-1 . TRBV30 . CAWRTALNTEAFF TGTGCCTGGAGGACAGCACTGAACACTGAAGCTTTCTTT
TRBJ2-6 . TRBV29-1 . CSVEAYGANVLTF TGCAGCGTTGAAGCATACGGGGCCAACGTCCTGACTTTC
TRBJ1-1 many TRBV19 TRBD1 CASSRTGARTEAFF TGTGCCAGTAGTCGGACAGGGGCGCGAACTGAAGCTTTCTTT
TRBJ2-5 . TRBV2 . CASNRGVQETQYF TGTGCCAGCAATCGCGGGGTCCAAGAGACCCAGTACTTC
TRBJ2-7 . TRBV4-1 . CASSLQTGTNEQYF TGCGCCAGCAGCCTTCAAACAGGGACCAACGAGCAGTACTTC
TRBJ1-1 . TRBV18 . CASSPTGGTEAFF TGTGCCAGCTCGCCTACTGGGGGCACTGAAGCTTTCTTT
TRBJ2-5 . TRBV2 TRBD2 CASRLTSSETQYF TGTGCCAGCCGCTTGACTAGCTCAGAGACCCAGTACTTC
TRBJ2-1 . TRBV11-2 TRBD2 CASSITSGTSYNEQFF TGTGCCAGCAGCATAACGAGCGGGACCTCCTACAATGAGCAGTTCTTC
TRBJ2-7 . TRBV14 . CASSQDLGSTHEQYF TGTGCCAGCAGCCAAGATTTGGGTAGTACCCACGAGCAGTACTTC
TRBJ2-7 . TRBV5-1 TRBD1 CASSWGDRERYEQYF TGCGCCAGCAGCTGGGGGGACAGGGAACGGTACGAGCAGTACTTC
TRBJ1-5 few TRBV30 . CAWSPNSNQPQHF TGTGCCTGGAGCCCCAATAGCAATCAGCCCCAGCATTTT
TRBJ1-1 . TRBV4-1 . CASSPSTGPMNTEAFF TGCGCCAGCAGCCCAAGCACAGGGCCCATGAACACTGAAGCTTTCTTT
TRBJ2-7 . TRBV6-6 . CASSFLGDPTYEQYF TGTGCCAGCAGTTTTCTCGGGGATCCCACCTACGAGCAGTACTTC
TRBJ2-7 . TRBV4-1 . CASSQEAAVSSYEQYF TGCGCCAGCAGCCAAGAGGCGGCCGTTAGCTCCTACGAGCAGTACTTC
TRBJ2-7 . TRBV7-2 . CASSRSGRSIGYEQYF TGTGCCAGCAGCCGCAGCGGCAGGTCCATCGGGTACGAGCAGTACTTC
TRBJ2-1 . TRBV5-4 TRBD2 CASSLGKPGLGSYNEQFF TGTGCCAGCAGCTTGGGCAAGCCGGGACTAGGATCCTACAATGAGCAGTTCTTC
TRBJ1-2 . TRBV30 TRBD1 CAWRPRGGQAYGYTF TGTGCCTGGAGACCACGAGGGGGACAGGCCTATGGCTACACCTTC
TRBJ2-5 . TRBV4-2 TRBD1 CASSQDRQETQYF TGTGCCAGCAGCCAGGACAGGCAAGAGACCCAGTACTTC
TRBJ1-5 . TRBV15 . CATSTPRFSNQPQHF TGTGCCACCAGCACACCCAGGTTCAGCAATCAGCCCCAGCATTTT
TRBJ2-3 . TRBV29-1 . CSVEGGRKGYTDTQYF TGCAGCGTTGAAGGGGGAAGGAAGGGTTACACAGATACGCAGTATTTT
TRBJ2-4 few TRBV6-6 . CASAQVLAKNIQYF TGTGCCAGCGCCCAGGTCCTAGCCAAAAACATTCAGTACTTC
TRBJ1-2 few TRBV19 . CASSIGAVSVGYTF TGTGCCAGTAGTATTGGGGCGGTTTCTGTTGGCTACACCTTC
TRBJ1-1 . TRBV4-1 TRBD1 CASSRGQGAVNTEAFF TGCGCCAGCAGCCGAGGACAGGGGGCTGTGAACACTGAAGCTTTCTTT
TRBJ1-6 . TRBV30 . CAWRMASPLHF TGTGCCTGGCGAATGGCCTCACCCCTCCACTTT
TRBJ2-1 . TRBV29-1 . CSGRAEGANEQFF TGCAGCGGCCGTGCGGAGGGCGCTAATGAGCAGTTCTTC
TRBJ2-7 few TRBV5-1 . CASSLSSRDIEQYF TGCGCCAGCAGCTTGTCTTCCAGGGATATCGAGCAGTACTTC
TRBJ2-6 . TRBV9 TRBD2 CASTPAGGGGANVLTF TGTGCCAGCACCCCCGCGGGGGGCGGTGGGGCCAACGTCCTGACTTTC
TRBJ2-7 . TRBV30 . CAWRGLYEQYF TGTGCCTGGAGGGGCCTCTACGAGCAGTACTTC
TRBJ2-1 . TRBV7-2 . CASSGAANEQFF TGTGCCAGCAGCGGGGCGGCGAATGAGCAGTTCTTC
TRBJ2-6 . TRBV29-1 . CSVEGVGANVLTF TGCAGCGTTGAAGGGGTTGGGGCCAACGTCCTGACTTTC
TRBJ1-2 . TRBV29-1 . CSVSPSGVKGYTF TGCAGCGTTTCCCCCTCGGGGGTAAAGGGCTACACCTTC
TRBJ1-2 . TRBV7-9 . CASSPWGGENGYTF TGTGCCAGCAGCCCTTGGGGGGGTGAGAATGGCTACACCTTC
TRBJ2-6 . TRBV27 . CASSSYSGANVLTF TGTGCCAGCAGTTCGTACTCTGGGGCCAACGTCCTGACTTTC
TRBJ2-7 . TRBV30 . CALSGIRGEQYF TGTGCCCTGTCCGGGATAAGGGGGGAGCAGTACTTC
TRBJ1-4 . TRBV29-1 TRBD1 CSVDPGTGREKLFF TGCAGCGTTGACCCCGGGACAGGCAGGGAAAAACTGTTTTTT
TRBJ2-2 few TRBV30 . CAWGARATGELFF TGTGCCTGGGGGGCGAGGGCAACCGGGGAGCTGTTTTTT